This TCR beta chain was found in a study of identical twins. Looked up from germline, CDR1 is LGHDT and CDR2 is YNNKEL (reference sequence). Trimming cost V 0 bases and J 4 bases, with 19 bases left between them. The CDR3 extends over 18 amino acids. Findings of the study overall: Out-of-frame alpha sequences shared by twins showed excess low generation probability. A cross-sectional statistical analysis, not follow-up of the same donors, supported the conclusions.

TCRdb ran MiXCR on the 5' RACE reads and lists one entry per CDR3 protein. The table shows around 1.7 million distinct CDR3 sequences, with about 31% occurring only once. As to this clonotype: The target antigen is unknown.

The sequencing input was cord blood. J is TRBJ2-1 and V is TRBV3-1; D may correspond to TRBD1 or TRBD2 (7 bases each). The clonotype comes from a newborn girl in good health. In DNA, the CDR3 is TGTGCCAGCAGCCAAGATAGGGGGCGGGAGCGTAGATACAATGAGCAGTTCTTC. This gives the protein CASSQDRGRERRYNEQFF.